One T cell receptor beta chain is described in this entry. Its antigen has not been determined. A read error may account for a junction end that differs from germline. The data are from a study of blood T cell repertoires in COVID-19 (dated by TCRdb to about 2020). Looking at the study overall: Samples from collaborators originated in the United States, Italy and Spain and spanned both the acute and convalescent phases of COVID-19. The prospective study material was composed of cDNA or gDNA derived from T cells, B-cell-depleted T cells, or PBMCs. Subjects who had been exposed to COVID-19, were actively infected with it, or had recovered from it provided the deeply sampled blood TCRbeta repertoires that made up the dataset. A freely available public database, intended as a resource for researchers studying the immune response to SARS-CoV-2, is where the repertoires were released. The samples were drawn from two sources: the first 160 participants of the ongoing ImmuneRACE study, and over 950 subjects contributed by 6 global collaborators. Nearly every sample came with metadata listing a de-identified subject ID, COVID-19 status, age in years and sex. Where HLA class I and class II types were available, the types were taken from metadata supplied by the sample provider, not from assay-based typing.

From cysteine to phenylalanine, the CDR3 is 12 amino acids long. The CDR3 DNA has 36 bases and is translated from base 1. The germline V gene provides CDR1 MNHNS and CDR2 SASEGT. Whole blood was collected in K2EDTA tubes by collaborating institutions according to the institutions' own protocols. For TCRbeta analysis, collaborators shipped samples in one of three forms: frozen whole blood, isolated PBMCs, or DNA extracted from either of those sample types. Study-wide conclusions, independent of this receptor: How much clinical and demographic metadata was included differed by source and by participant, and the metadata was provided uncurated.

The immunoSEQ Assay, a bias-controlled multiplex PCR, was used to amplify TCRbeta CDR3 regions from genomic DNA. As for the original processing: The number of nucleated cells in each sample was estimated by amplification of reference gene primers within the assay. Sequence reads were collapsed and filtered to measure the absolute abundance of every unique TCRbeta CDR3 rearrangement. For each sample, productive Simpson clonality was calculated by taking the square root of Simpson's diversity index across productive rearrangements. TCRdb re-hosts the immuneACCESS table, in-frame sequences only. Its copies lack some clones; in the studies checked, an unresolved V gene accounts for under half of them, and the cause for the rest is not known. V, J and clone size were drawn from that table, and D and trimming were deduced from the DNA. This sample comprises about 45,000 clones, approximately 80% of them detected only once. Around 15% of the sample belongs to the ten largest clones.

This clonotype was obtained from a human donor in a cohort sampled during active COVID-19. Sample: peripheral blood. This sequence uses TRBV6-1 and TRBJ2-4; 8 bases in between match TRBD2. The nucleotide sequence reads TGTGCCAGCAGTGAATCCGGGGGGGGGCCCCACTTC. Its protein is CASSESGGGPHF.